A selection of T cell receptor beta chains follows, all from one sample in a study of OX40 agonist ivuxolimab in advanced cancers. Using immunoSEQ multiplex PCR, the repertoire was profiled, and TCRdb retains in-frame clones only, with some absent. The data hold about 87,000 clones, with about 86% observed a single time. The specimen was CD4+ or CD8+ T cells sorted from blood, collected in a trial of the OX40 agonist ivuxolimab. Source of these receptors: an adult with an advanced solid tumor such as melanoma, head and neck, liver or kidney cancer. The CDR3 runs from the conserved cysteine through the conserved F or W. A D gene is named only where the DNA matches it firmly. Clone size, where shown, is once, few, many, or a class for clones that have expanded.

V	J	size	D	CDR3	DNA
TRBV6-1	TRBJ1-2	.	.	CASSESGTVKNYGYTF	TGTGCCAGCAGTGAGTCCGGGACCGTGAAGAACTATGGCTACACCTTC
TRBV6-5	TRBJ1-2	.	.	CASSYSPGSSGYTF	TGTGCCAGCAGTTACTCCCCAGGGAGTAGTGGCTACACCTTC
TRBV10-1	TRBJ1-4	.	.	CASSPGTANEKLFF	TGCGCCAGCAGCCCCGGGACCGCTAATGAAAAACTGTTTTTT
TRBV13	TRBJ2-3	.	TRBD2	CASSSVQRGGDTQYF	TGTGCCAGCAGCTCCGTTCAGCGGGGGGGAGATACGCAGTATTTT
TRBV19	TRBJ2-5	.	.	CASSVRGELRETQYF	TGTGCCAGTAGTGTCCGTGGGGAGCTCAGAGAGACCCAGTACTTC
TRBV7-9	TRBJ2-2	once	TRBD2	CASSLTSGGIGELFF	TGTGCCAGCAGCTTGACTAGCGGGGGAATCGGGGAGCTGTTTTTT
TRBV6-5	TRBJ2-1	.	TRBD2	CASSSVAGAYNEQFF	TGTGCCAGCAGTTCAGTAGCGGGAGCCTACAATGAGCAGTTCTTC
TRBV7-2	TRBJ2-7	.	TRBD2	CASSFSSGSYEQYF	TGTGCCAGCAGCTTCTCTAGCGGGAGTTACGAGCAGTACTTC
TRBV6-5	TRBJ1-6	.	TRBD1	CASSTGQELSPLHF	TGTGCCAGCAGTACGGGACAGGAGTTATCACCCCTCCACTTT
TRBV19	TRBJ2-5	.	TRBD2	CASSTRLAGVQETQYF	TGTGCCAGTAGTACCCGACTAGCGGGGGTCCAAGAGACCCAGTACTTC
TRBV7-3	TRBJ2-2	once	.	CASSLRQASNTGELFF	TGTGCCAGCAGCTTGCGACAGGCCTCGAACACCGGGGAGCTGTTTTTT
TRBV6-5	TRBJ2-5	.	.	CASSYSYQETQYF	TGTGCCAGCAGTTACTCGTACCAAGAGACCCAGTACTTC
TRBV9	TRBJ2-1	.	.	CASSAQAISYNEQFF	TGTGCCAGCAGCGCCCAGGCCATATCCTACAATGAGCAGTTCTTC
TRBV7-3	TRBJ1-1	.	.	CASSLTAGTNTEAFF	TGTGCCAGCAGCTTAACTGCGGGCACGAACACTGAAGCTTTCTTT